These 8 T cell receptor beta chains share one sample of origin, sequenced in a study of cytomegalovirus exposure and HLA in healthy donors. Primers for the PCR totalled 60 Vbeta and 13 Jbeta. Method: immunoSEQ multiplex PCR; TCRdb's copy keeps in-frame clones and lacks some. In the table there are 180,000 or so clones, nearly 80% of which are singletons. Sequenced material: PBMCs. The receptor source for this set is a man aged 50-59 years in good health and CMV-seropositive.

The V and J genes are TRBV9 and TRBJ2-5, with D maybe TRBD1 (7 bases). CDR3 length: 16 amino acids. Per the germline V gene, CDR1 is SGDLS and CDR2 is YYNGEE. The ends were cut back, 3 bases at V and 2 bases at J, with 17 bases in the middle. Written as DNA, the CDR3 is TGTGCCAGCAGCGCGCCAAGGGGGCGGGATCAAGAGACCCAGTACTTC. It yields the protein CASSAPRGRDQETQYF.

The chain uses TRBV9 and TRBJ2-1; 15 positions match TRBD2. The CDR3 is made up of 18 amino acids. The V segment lost 0 bases and the J segment 7 bases; nucleotides outside the gene matches: 8. The germline CDR1 and CDR2 sequences are SGDLS and YYNGEE. This CDR3 reads CASSVVRTSGGGMNEQFF. The CDR3 bases are TGTGCCAGCAGCGTAGTGCGGACTAGCGGGGGGGGTATGAATGAGCAGTTCTTC.

This sequence joins TRBV29-1 and TRBJ1-2; maybe TRBD1 (5 bases). The CDR3 extends over 12 amino acids. Trimming pared 6 bases from V and 5 bases from J, leaving 13 bases between. Germline V gene data show CDR1 as SQVTM and CDR2 as ANQGSEA. CDR3 loop: CSVPGDLYGYTF. The CDR3, as DNA: TGCAGCGTCCCGGGGGATTTATATGGCTACACCTTC.

The gene calls are TRBV5-1 and TRBJ1-4; D is unresolved. V shed 4 bases and J shed 0 bases, with 10 bases lying between them. The CDR3 runs 15 residues. In germline, CDR1 is SGHRS, CDR2 YFSETQ. Written as DNA, the CDR3 is TGCGCCAGCAGCGGGAGAGCTGCAACTAATGAAAAACTGTTTTTT. Its protein product is CASSGRAATNEKLFF.

V and J are TRBV5-1 and TRBJ2-1; TRBD2 agrees at 10 bases. With 0 bases clipped from V and 0 bases from J, the junction kept 9 bases outside the gene matches. CDR3 length equals 19 residues. From germline, CDR1 is SGHRS and CDR2 YFSETQ. The CDR3 region is CASSLGLVAGGSSYNEQFF. The CDR3 nucleotides read TGCGCCAGCAGCTTGGGTCTGGTAGCGGGGGGAAGCTCCTACAATGAGCAGTTCTTC.

The chain joins TRBV5-4 to TRBJ2-7; possibly TRBD2 for D (5 bases). The CDR3 is 14 residues long. Germline V gives CDR1 SGHNT, CDR2 YYREEE (reference sequence). V lost 4 bases and J lost 2, with 13 bases in between. DNA for the CDR3: TGTGCCAGCAGCCCGGATTTAGCGACCTACGAGCAGTACGTC. Amino acids: CASSPDLATYEQYV.

J is TRBJ1-1 and V is TRBV5-1; D is unclear. The CDR3 consists of 16 residues. Trimming shortened V by 0 bases and J by 4 bases, and 16 bases separated the two germline ends. CDR1 and CDR2 from the germline V gene are SGHRS and YFSETQ. CDR3 sequence: CASSLAGEGVGTEAFF. CDR3 DNA sequence: TGCGCCAGCAGCTTGGCCGGGGAGGGAGTGGGCACTGAAGCTTTCTTT.

This rearrangement joins TRBV6-6 to TRBJ1-6; 9 bases agree with TRBD1. The CDR3 runs 16 residues. From germline, CDR1 is MNHNY and CDR2 SVGAGI (reference sequence). The junction had 9 bases not matched to a gene; V was cut back by 7 bases and J by 5 bases. The CDR3 nucleotides read TGTGCCAGCACCCCCTTAGGGACAGGGAATAATTCACCCCTCCACTTT. This gives the protein CASTPLGTGNNSPLHF.